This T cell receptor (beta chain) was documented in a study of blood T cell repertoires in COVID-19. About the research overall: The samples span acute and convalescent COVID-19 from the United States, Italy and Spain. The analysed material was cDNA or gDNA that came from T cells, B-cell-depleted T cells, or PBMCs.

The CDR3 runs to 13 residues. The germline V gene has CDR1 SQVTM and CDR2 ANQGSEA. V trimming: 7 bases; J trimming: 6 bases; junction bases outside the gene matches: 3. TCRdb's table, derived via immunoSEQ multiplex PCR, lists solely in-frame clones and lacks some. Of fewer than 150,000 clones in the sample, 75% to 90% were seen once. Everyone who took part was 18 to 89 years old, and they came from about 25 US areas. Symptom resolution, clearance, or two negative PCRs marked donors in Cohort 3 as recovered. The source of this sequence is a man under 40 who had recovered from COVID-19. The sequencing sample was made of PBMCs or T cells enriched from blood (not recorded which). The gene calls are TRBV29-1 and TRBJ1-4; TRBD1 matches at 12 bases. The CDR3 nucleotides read TGCAGCGGGGGACAGGGGGCGGATGAAAAACTGTTTTTT. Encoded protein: CSGGQGADEKLFF.